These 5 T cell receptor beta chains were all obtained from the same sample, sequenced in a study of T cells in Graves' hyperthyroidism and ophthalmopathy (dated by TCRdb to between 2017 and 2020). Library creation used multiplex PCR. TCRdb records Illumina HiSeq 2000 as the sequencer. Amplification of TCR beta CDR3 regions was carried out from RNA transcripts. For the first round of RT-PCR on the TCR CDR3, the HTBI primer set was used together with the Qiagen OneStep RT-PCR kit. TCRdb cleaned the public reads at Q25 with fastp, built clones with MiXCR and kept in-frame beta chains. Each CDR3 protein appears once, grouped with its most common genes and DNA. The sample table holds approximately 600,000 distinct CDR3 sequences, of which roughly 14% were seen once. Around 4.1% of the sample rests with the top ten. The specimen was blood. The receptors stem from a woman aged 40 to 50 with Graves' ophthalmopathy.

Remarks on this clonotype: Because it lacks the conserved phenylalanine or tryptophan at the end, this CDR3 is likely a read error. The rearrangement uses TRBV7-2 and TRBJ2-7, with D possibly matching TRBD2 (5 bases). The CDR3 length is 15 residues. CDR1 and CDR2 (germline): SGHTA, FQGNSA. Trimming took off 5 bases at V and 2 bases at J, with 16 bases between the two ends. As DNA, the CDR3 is TGTGCCAGCAGCCCTCGTAGCGTCCCTCCCTACGAGCAGTACCTC. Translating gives CASSPRSVPPYEQYL.

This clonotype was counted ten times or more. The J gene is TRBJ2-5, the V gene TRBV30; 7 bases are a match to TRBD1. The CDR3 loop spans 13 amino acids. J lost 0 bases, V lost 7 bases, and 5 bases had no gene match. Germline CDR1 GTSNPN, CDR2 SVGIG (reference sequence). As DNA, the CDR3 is TGTGCCTCCCAAGACAGGGACCAAGAGACCCAGTACTTC. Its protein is CASQDRDQETQYF.

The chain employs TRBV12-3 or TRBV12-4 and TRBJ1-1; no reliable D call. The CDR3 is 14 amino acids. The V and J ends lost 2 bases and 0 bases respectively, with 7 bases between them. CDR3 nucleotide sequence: TGTGCCAGCAGTTTAAGGCAAATGAACACTGAAGCTTTCTTT. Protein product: CASSLRQMNTEAFF.

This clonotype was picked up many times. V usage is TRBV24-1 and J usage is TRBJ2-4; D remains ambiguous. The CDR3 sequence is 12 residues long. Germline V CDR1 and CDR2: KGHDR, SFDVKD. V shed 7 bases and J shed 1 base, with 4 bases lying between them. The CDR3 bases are TGTGCCACCAGAAGGGCCAAAAACATTCAGTACTTC. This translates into CATRRAKNIQYF.

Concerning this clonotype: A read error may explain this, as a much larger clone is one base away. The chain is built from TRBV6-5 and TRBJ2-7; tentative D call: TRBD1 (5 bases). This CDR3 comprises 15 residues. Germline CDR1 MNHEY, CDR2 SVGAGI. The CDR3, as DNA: TGTGCCAGCAGTTACTCGCAGGGCCTTTCCTACGAGCAGTGCTTC. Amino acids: CASSYSQGLSYEQCF.